This T cell receptor (beta chain) is from a study of early T cells in non-severe SARS-CoV-2 infection. This CDR3 spans 16 amino acids. Germline values: CDR1 MDHEN, CDR2 SYDVKM. V trimming: 1 base; J trimming: 6 bases; junction bases outside the gene matches: 8. Researchers tagged individual cDNA molecules with unique molecular identifiers. TCRdb re-derived calls from the 5' RACE reads in MiXCR, one entry per CDR3 protein. The sample lists about 34,000 distinct CDR3 sequences, 7.1% occurring once. As concerns this clonotype: The antigen remains undetermined.

General study findings and limits: A preference for anti-spike CD8 responses marked VDJdb matching, which missed private and CD4 specificities.

The sequence was collected from an adult who was a healthcare worker with PCR-confirmed SARS-CoV-2 infection or an uninfected control (not recorded which). The V call is TRBV28, the J call TRBJ2-1; 8 bases map to TRBD1. The sample consisted of whole blood, taken at baseline. The CDR3 DNA is TGTGCCAGCAGTTTATCGGTCGGGACAGGACGCAATGAGCAGTTCTTC. It specifies CASSLSVGTGRNEQFF.